This T cell receptor beta chain was captured in a study of T cell responses to AZD1222 COVID-19 vaccine. Study-wide context: Samples with a second dose at about 4 or about 12 weeks were pooled together. General study findings and limits: When two AZD1222 doses had been given, Spike-specific TCR breadth and depth rose.

The assay was immunoSEQ multiplex PCR, and TCRdb's table has in-frame clones only and misses some. The table has 90,000 to 150,000 clones, 80% to 90% seen once. Germline assignment: CDR1 SEHNR and CDR2 FQNEAQ (reference sequence). Trimming removed 4 bases from V and 4 bases from J; junction bases left unmatched: 3. This CDR3 contains 14 residues. On this clone itself: Its antigen is unidentified.

This TCR derives from an adult in good health. The genes are TRBV7-9 and TRBJ2-7; 11 bases align to TRBD1. The input for sequencing was peripheral blood, taken on day 0 of AZD1222 vaccination. The CDR3 protein is CASSSDRGRYEQYF. The CDR3 DNA reads TGTGCCAGCAGCTCGGACAGGGGGCGATACGAGCAGTACTTC.